Shown below are 24 T cell receptor beta chains from a single sample sequenced in a study of cytomegalovirus exposure and HLA in healthy donors. Primers included in the PCR were 60 Vbeta and 13 Jbeta primers. Repertoires were generated with immunoSEQ multiplex PCR, while TCRdb's copy carries only in-frame clones and drops some. The table records some 180,000 clones, roughly 85% of them present only once. Source material: PBMCs. The receptors were gathered from a woman between 50 and 59 years old in good health and CMV-seronegative.

This clone was detected once. The gene calls are TRBV9 and TRBJ2-3, with D possibly matching TRBD2 (6 bases). Germline CDR1 is SGDLS and CDR2 is YYNGEE. Trimming cost V 0 bases and J 0 bases, with 8 bases left between them. The CDR3 runs 15 residues. The CDR3 loop reads CASSVDGTSTDTQYF. In DNA form, the CDR3 reads TGTGCCAGCAGCGTAGACGGGACTAGCACAGATACGCAGTATTTT. The full variable domain, with the rest looked up from reference TRBV9 and TRBJ2-3, is DSGVTQTPKHLITATGQRVTLRCSPRSGDLSVYWYQQSLDQGLQFLIQYYNGEERAKGNILERFSAQQFPDLHSELNLSSLELGDSALYFCASSVDGTSTDTQYFGPGTRLTVL.

This chain joins TRBV30 and TRBJ1-1; no clear D. This CDR3 has 14 residues. Germline lookup yields CDR1 GTSNPN and CDR2 SVGIG (reference sequence). Trimming cost V 4 bases and J 3 bases, with 15 bases left between them. CDR3 region: CAWTKRLGDTEAFF. The CDR3, as DNA: TGTGCCTGGACCAAGCGTTTAGGTGACACTGAAGCTTTCTTT.

This sequence joins TRBV5-1 and TRBJ2-1, with 12 bases lining up with TRBD2. V dropped 4 bases and J dropped 4; count of bases not matched to a gene: 6. Germline-derived CDR1 and CDR2 are SGHRS and YFSETQ. The CDR3 has 16 residues. CDR3 protein: CASSALLAGGYNEQFF. The CDR3 bases are TGCGCCAGCAGCGCCTTACTAGCGGGAGGTTACAATGAGCAGTTCTTC.

CDR3 region: CASSYSAAREQYF. The CDR3 bases are TGTGCCAGCAGTTACTCGGCGGCGAGGGAGCAGTACTTC. The chain uses TRBV6-5 and TRBJ2-7, with D unclear. CDR3 length: 13 amino acids. Germline-derived CDR1 and CDR2 are MNHEY and SVGAGI. V was pared by 0 bases and J by 7 bases, with 10 bases between.

The gene calls are TRBV15 and TRBJ1-5; TRBD1 is a possible D gene (5 bases). The V gene lost 5 bases and the J gene lost 3 bases, with 11 bases spanning the gap. CDR1 LNHNV and CDR2 YYDKDF come from the germline V gene (reference sequence). This CDR3 contains 14 residues. The CDR3 spells CATSYDSHNQPQHF. The CDR3 DNA is TGTGCCACCAGCTACGACAGTCACAATCAGCCCCAGCATTTT.

The genes are TRBV10-3 and TRBJ2-1; D not resolved. V lost 4 bases to trimming and J lost 8 bases, with 6 bases between them. The length of the CDR3 is 11 residues. In germline, CDR1 is ENHRY, CDR2 SYGVKD. CDR3 DNA: TGTGCCATCAGTGTCCGGTATGAGCAGTTCTTC. Its translation is CAISVRYEQFF.

This clone has only a few counts. The chain carries TRBV7-9 and TRBJ1-3; D unclear. The V end was cut by 2 bases, the J end by 0 bases, with 11 bases between. The germline V gene has CDR1 SEHNR and CDR2 FQNEAQ (reference sequence). This CDR3 region has 16 residues. The CDR3 nucleotides read TGTGCCAGCAGCTTAATTTTAGAAAACTCTGGAAACACCATATATTTT. The encoded protein is CASSLILENSGNTIYF.

The genes are TRBV7-9 and TRBJ1-1; D gene uncertain. V was trimmed by 5 bases and J by 10 bases, leaving 11 bases between them. Germline CDR1 SEHNR, CDR2 FQNEAQ (reference sequence). The CDR3 is made up of 11 amino acids. The CDR3 reads CASSRREGAFF. CDR3 bases: TGTGCCAGCAGCCGCAGAGAGGGAGCTTTCTTT.

The chain uses TRBV19 and TRBJ2-3, with D possibly TRBD2 on 6 matching bases. The CDR3 extends over 16 amino acids. Trimming pared 3 bases from V and 0 bases from J, leaving 13 bases between. Looked up from germline, CDR1 is LNHDA and CDR2 is SQIVND (reference sequence). In nucleotides, the CDR3 is TGTGCCAGTAGTATCGTCGGGGGTGCTAGCACAGATACGCAGTATTTT. Protein product: CASSIVGGASTDTQYF. The complete variable domain, with remaining parts taken from reference TRBV19 and TRBJ2-3, reads DGGITQSPKYLFRKEGQNVTLSCEQNLNHDAMYWYRQDPGQGLRLIYYSQIVNDFQKGDIAEGYSVSREKKESFPLTVTSAQKNPTAFYLCASSIVGGASTDTQYFGPGTRLTVL.

The CDR3 reads CASSSPGQGNEKLFF. The CDR3 coding sequence is TGTGCCAGCAGCTCTCCGGGACAGGGTAATGAAAAACTGTTTTTT. This chain links TRBV7-6 with TRBJ1-4; 9 nucleotides line up with TRBD1. The CDR3 sequence is 15 residues long. Trimming at V came to 4 bases and at J to 4 bases, leaving 4 bases not matched to a gene. CDR1 SGHVS and CDR2 FNYEAQ come from the germline V gene.

V usage is TRBV5-6 and J usage is TRBJ2-1, with TRBD2 identical over 9 bases. The CDR3 is made up of 17 amino acids. J was trimmed by 8 bases and V by 4 bases; bases with no gene match: 16. Germline CDR1 is SGHDT and CDR2 is YYEEEE. The CDR3 loop is CASSVEIGLAGPHEQFF. The CDR3 DNA reads TGTGCCAGCAGCGTTGAAATAGGGCTAGCGGGGCCCCATGAGCAGTTCTTC.

The chain joins TRBV7-3 to TRBJ2-5; 11 positions match TRBD1. The CDR3 runs 16 residues. The germline V gene has CDR1 SGHTA and CDR2 FQGTGA. The V segment lost 0 bases and the J segment 5 bases; nucleotides outside the gene matches: 5. Here the CDR3 reads CASSLTHGQGAETQYF. DNA of the CDR3: TGTGCCAGCAGCTTAACCCACGGACAGGGGGCCGAGACCCAGTACTTC.

The V and J genes are TRBV28 and TRBJ2-4; 10 bases fit TRBD1. The CDR3 is 17 amino acids. Germline CDR1 and CDR2: MDHEN and SYDVKM. The J segment lost 1 base and the V segment lost 5 bases, leaving 8 bases of the junction unmatched. The chain's CDR3 is CASSRWDRGRAKNIQYF. CDR3 DNA: TGTGCCAGCAGTCGCTGGGACAGGGGTCGCGCCAAAAACATTCAGTACTTC. The full variable domain, with the rest looked up from reference TRBV28 and TRBJ2-4, is DVKVTQSSRYLVKRTGEKVFLECVQDMDHENMFWYRQDPGLGLRLIYFSYDVKMKEKGDIPEGYSVSREKKERFSLILESASTNQTSMYLCASSRWDRGRAKNIQYFGAGTRLSVL.

This clone appeared a single time. The J gene is TRBJ1-4, the V gene TRBV6-5; D unresolved. The CDR3 runs to 16 residues. Germline values: CDR1 MNHEY, CDR2 SVGAGI. Deletions cut 0 bases from V and 5 bases from J, with 13 bases between. The CDR3 DNA reads TGTGCCAGCAGTTACTCGGGAGGGAGAGGAAATGAAAAACTGTTTTTT. Residues: CASSYSGGRGNEKLFF.

The chain employs TRBV7-2 and TRBJ2-7; 9 nucleotides agree with TRBD2. Unmatched junction bases numbered 2, after V lost 2 bases and J lost 3 bases. The CDR3 totals 14 residues. CDR1 and CDR2 from the germline V gene are SGHTA and FQGNSA. CDR3 region: CASSLSSGVYEQYF. CDR3 sequence (DNA): TGTGCCAGCAGCTTATCTAGCGGGGTCTACGAGCAGTACTTC.

The J gene is TRBJ2-7, the V gene TRBV29-1, with 11 bases that match TRBD2. Trimming took 6 bases from V and 0 from J; bases not matched to a gene: 7. Germline CDR1 SQVTM, CDR2 ANQGSEA. This CDR3 contains 15 residues. The CDR3 is CSVRTGTSGSYEQYF. The CDR3 coding sequence is TGCAGCGTCCGGACCGGGACTAGCGGCTCCTACGAGCAGTACTTC.

This chain joins TRBV5-6 and TRBJ1-2, with TRBD1 matching over 7 bases. With V trimmed by 3 bases and J by 2 bases, 1 base remained unmatched. From germline, CDR1 is SGHDT and CDR2 YYEEEE. The CDR3 consists of 13 residues. The CDR3 here is CASSWGQNYGYTF. The CDR3 nucleotides read TGTGCCAGCAGCTGGGGACAGAACTATGGCTACACCTTC. The variable domain in full, completed from reference TRBV5-6 and TRBJ1-2, reads DAGVTQSPTHLIKTRGQQVTLRCSPKSGHDTVSWYQQALGQGPQFIFQYYEEEERQRGNFPDRFSGHQFPNYSSELNVNALLLGDSALYLCASSWGQNYGYTFGSGTRLTVV.

The chain couples TRBV7-2 to TRBJ1-2, with unresolved D. Germline CDR1 and CDR2: SGHTA and FQGNSA. The V gene lost 5 bases and the J gene lost 4 bases, with 17 bases spanning the gap. The CDR3 is 15 residues long. CDR3 DNA: TGTGCCAGCAGCCCACCCGGCGGCCTTGTCTATGGCTACACCTTC. Its protein is CASSPPGGLVYGYTF.

This chain uses TRBV28 with TRBJ1-2, with D possibly matching TRBD1 (6 bases). Germline CDR1 MDHEN, CDR2 SYDVKM. Trimming stripped 10 bases from V and 10 bases from J, with 19 bases between. The CDR3 consists of 12 residues. CDR3 DNA: TGTGCCATCCGAAGGGGGGGTTACCCCTACACCTTC. It is translated as CAIRRGGYPYTF.

This clone was observed a few times. The chain combines TRBV7-2 with TRBJ1-1, with TRBD1 matching 10 bases. Germline CDR1 SGHTA, CDR2 FQGNSA. Trimming removed 5 bases from V and 2 bases from J; junction bases left unmatched: 5. The CDR3 is 15 amino acids. CDR3 in DNA: TGTGCCAGCAGCCCCCGGACAGGGGGAAACACTGAAGCTTTCTTT. This sequence encodes CASSPRTGGNTEAFF.

The chain carries TRBV5-1 and TRBJ1-2; D possibly corresponds to TRBD1 (6 bases). This CDR3 is built from 14 residues. The germline gives CDR1 SGHRS, CDR2 YFSETQ. The germline V and J ends were trimmed by 0 bases and 2 bases, with 8 bases remaining between them. The CDR3 region is CASSLGDRNYGYTF. CDR3 DNA sequence: TGCGCCAGCAGCTTGGGTGACAGGAACTATGGCTACACCTTC.

This sequence joins TRBV5-1 and TRBJ2-5; 7 bases agree with TRBD2. Trimming removed 2 bases from V and 5 bases from J; junction bases left unmatched: 9. CDR3 length: 15 residues. Germline CDR1 is SGHRS and CDR2 is YFSETQ. The CDR3 loop is CASSLRATSKETQYF. CDR3 nucleotides: TGCGCCAGCAGCTTAAGAGCGACTAGCAAGGAGACCCAGTACTTC.

The DNA of the CDR3 is TGTGCCAGCAGTGAAACGACAGGACATAACTATGGCTACACCTTC. It is translated as CASSETTGHNYGYTF. The V call is TRBV6-1, the J call TRBJ1-2; D may be TRBD1 (6 bases). Germline V gene sequence: CDR1 MNHNS, CDR2 SASEGT. V shed 2 bases and J shed 1 base, with 11 bases lying between them. This CDR3 spans 15 amino acids.

The CDR3 loop is CASSFWGGTDTQYF. CDR3 nucleotide sequence: TGTGCCAGCAGTTTTTGGGGAGGCACAGATACGCAGTATTTT. This chain joins TRBV27 and TRBJ2-3; possibly TRBD2 for D (5 bases). In germline, CDR1 is MNHEY, CDR2 SMNVEV (reference sequence). This CDR3 has 14 amino acids. V lost 3 bases to trimming and J lost 1 base, with 8 bases between them.